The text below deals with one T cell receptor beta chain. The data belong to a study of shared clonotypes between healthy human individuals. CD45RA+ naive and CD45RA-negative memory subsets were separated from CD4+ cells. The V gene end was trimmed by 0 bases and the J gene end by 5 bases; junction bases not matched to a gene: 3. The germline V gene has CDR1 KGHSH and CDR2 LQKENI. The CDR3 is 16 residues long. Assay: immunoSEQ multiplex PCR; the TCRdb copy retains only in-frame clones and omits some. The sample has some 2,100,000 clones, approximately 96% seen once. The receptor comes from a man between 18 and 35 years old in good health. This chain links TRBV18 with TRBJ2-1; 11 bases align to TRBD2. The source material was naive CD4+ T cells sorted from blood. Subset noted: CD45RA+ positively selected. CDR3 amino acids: CASSPPYSGRDNEQFF. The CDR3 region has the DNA TGTGCCAGCTCACCACCGTATAGCGGGAGGGACAATGAGCAGTTCTTC.